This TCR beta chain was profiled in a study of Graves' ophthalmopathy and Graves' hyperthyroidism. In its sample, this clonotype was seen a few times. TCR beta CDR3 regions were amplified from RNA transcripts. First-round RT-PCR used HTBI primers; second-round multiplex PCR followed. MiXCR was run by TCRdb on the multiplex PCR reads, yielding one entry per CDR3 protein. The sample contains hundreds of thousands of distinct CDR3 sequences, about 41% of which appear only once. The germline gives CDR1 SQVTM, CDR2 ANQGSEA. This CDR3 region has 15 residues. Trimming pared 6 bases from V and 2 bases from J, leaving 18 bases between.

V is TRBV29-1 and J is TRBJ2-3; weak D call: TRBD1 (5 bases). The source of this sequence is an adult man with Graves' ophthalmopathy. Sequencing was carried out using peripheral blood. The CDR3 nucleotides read TGCAGCGTGGGGCGGTCCTCGACCATCACAGATACGCAGTATTTT. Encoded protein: CSVGRSSTITDTQYF.